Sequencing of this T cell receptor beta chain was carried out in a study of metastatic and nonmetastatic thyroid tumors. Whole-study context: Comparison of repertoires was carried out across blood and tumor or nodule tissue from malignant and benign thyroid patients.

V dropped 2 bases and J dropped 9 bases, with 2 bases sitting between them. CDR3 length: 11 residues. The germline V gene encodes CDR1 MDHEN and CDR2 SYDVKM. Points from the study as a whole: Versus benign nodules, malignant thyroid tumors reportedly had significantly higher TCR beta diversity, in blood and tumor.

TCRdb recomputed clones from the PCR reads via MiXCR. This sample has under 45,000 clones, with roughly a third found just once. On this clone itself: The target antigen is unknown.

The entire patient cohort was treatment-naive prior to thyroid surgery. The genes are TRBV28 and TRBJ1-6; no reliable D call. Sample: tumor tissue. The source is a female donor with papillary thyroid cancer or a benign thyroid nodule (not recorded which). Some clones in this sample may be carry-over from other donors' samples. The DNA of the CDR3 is TGTGCCAGCAGTTTAGGTTCACCCCTCCACTTT. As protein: CASSLGSPLHF.